These 16 T cell receptor beta chains were all obtained from the same sample, sequenced in a study of cytomegalovirus exposure and HLA in healthy donors. 60 Vbeta and 13 Jbeta primers were used in PCR. Sequencing was performed with immunoSEQ multiplex PCR; in TCRdb, only in-frame clones are kept and a portion is missing. Of over 85,000 clones listed, about four fifths are singletons. The specimen sequenced was PBMCs. The receptors shown here come from a middle-aged man in good health and CMV-seropositive.

J is TRBJ1-5 and V is TRBV19; D is unresolved. Germline V gene lookup returns CDR1 LNHDA and CDR2 SQIVND (reference sequence). V was trimmed by 1 base and J by 5 bases, leaving 9 bases between them. The CDR3 runs 14 residues. CDR3 sequence (DNA): TGTGCCAGTAGTATAGGTAGTCTCGATCAGCCCCAGCATTTT. It encodes CASSIGSLDQPQHF.

The chain is built from TRBV9 and TRBJ2-1, with 10 bases fitting TRBD1. Germline V gives CDR1 SGDLS, CDR2 YYNGEE. With V trimmed by 4 bases and J by 9 bases, 7 bases remained unmatched. CDR3 length equals 14 residues. The CDR3 sequence is CASSTPGQGIEQFF. In DNA form, the CDR3 reads TGTGCCAGCAGCACCCCGGGACAGGGGATTGAGCAGTTCTTC.

The V and J genes are TRBV5-5 and TRBJ1-2; D possibly corresponds to TRBD1 (5 bases). This CDR3 contains 15 residues. Germline-derived CDR1 and CDR2 are SGHKS and YYEKEE (reference sequence). V was cut by 1 base and J by 4 bases, with 14 bases left in between. The CDR3 sequence is CASSLSRLQGYGYTF. CDR3 nucleotides: TGTGCCAGCAGCTTGTCGCGTCTCCAGGGCTATGGCTACACCTTC.

The CDR3 sequence: CASGGDSLSGEQYF. In nucleotides, the CDR3 is TGTGCTAGTGGTGGGGACAGCCTTAGCGGCGAGCAGTACTTC. The chain links TRBV12-5 to TRBJ2-7; D is perhaps TRBD1 (7 bases). The CDR3 consists of 14 residues. Per germline, CDR1 LGHNT and CDR2 FRNRAP. The germline V and J ends were trimmed by 5 bases and 6 bases, with 17 bases remaining between them.

The chain joins TRBV4-1 to TRBJ1-2, with 8 nucleotides matching TRBD1. Germline V gene data show CDR1 as MGHRA and CDR2 as YSYEKL. The J segment lost 2 bases and the V segment lost 1 base, leaving 0 bases of the junction unmatched. This CDR3 has 14 residues. The DNA for the CDR3 is TGCGCCAGCAGCCAAGGGACAGGGAACTATGGCTACACCTTC. Protein sequence: CASSQGTGNYGYTF.

This clone appeared a single time. The rearrangement uses TRBV11-3 and TRBJ2-7, with D perhaps TRBD1 (6 bases). Per the germline V gene, CDR1 is SGHNT and CDR2 is YENEEA. This CDR3 is 12 amino acids long. With 5 bases removed from V and 6 bases from J, the gap between germline ends came to 11 bases. The CDR3 DNA reads as TGTGCCAGCAGCGATACAGGGATCGAGCAGTACTTC. This gives the protein CASSDTGIEQYF.

The CDR3 region is CASSLAPGLASNEQFF. The CDR3 DNA follows: TGCGCCAGCAGCTTGGCCCCGGGACTAGCCAGTAATGAGCAGTTCTTC. The gene calls are TRBV5-1 and TRBJ2-1; TRBD2 matches 9 bases. The CDR3 spans 16 residues. Per germline, CDR1 SGHRS and CDR2 YFSETQ. Germline trimming cut 0 bases from V and 7 bases from J; bases unmatched to any gene: 8.

The chain carries TRBV28 and TRBJ2-1; D remains unclear. Between the trimmed V and J ends, which lost 6 bases and 0 bases, there was a span of 12 bases. CDR3 size: 15 residues. The germline gives CDR1 MDHEN, CDR2 SYDVKM. For the CDR3, the DNA is TGTGCCAGCAGCACATCTAGGAGCTCCTACAATGAGCAGTTCTTC. It specifies CASSTSRSSYNEQFF.

The chain is built from TRBV6-5 and TRBJ2-7; 10 bases fit TRBD1. The J segment lost 5 bases and the V segment lost 2 bases, leaving 9 bases of the junction unmatched. Germline CDR1 reads MNHEY; CDR2 reads SVGAGI. This CDR3 has 16 residues. The CDR3 sequence: CASSYIFGTGVNEQYF. The CDR3 DNA sequence: TGTGCCAGCAGTTACATTTTCGGGACAGGGGTTAACGAGCAGTACTTC.

The rearrangement joins TRBV28 to TRBJ2-1, with 7 bases fitting TRBD1. The V gene end was trimmed by 6 bases and the J gene end by 1 base; junction bases not matched to a gene: 9. From germline, CDR1 is MDHEN and CDR2 SYDVKM. The CDR3 sequence is 16 residues long. The CDR3 DNA follows: TGTGCCAGCAGCCCCTTAGGGACAGCTTCCTACAATGAGCAGTTCTTC. This codes for CASSPLGTASYNEQFF.

The DNA of the CDR3 is TGCGCCAGCAGCCGAATCCTCCCAATACTAGCGGGGGGGAACAATGAGCAGTTCTTC. Amino acids: CASSRILPILAGGNNEQFF. The chain couples TRBV4-1 to TRBJ2-1; 13 bases align to TRBD2. V shed 4 bases and J 5 bases; nucleotides not matched to a gene: 14. The CDR3 totals 19 residues. Germline loops: CDR1 MGHRA, CDR2 YSYEKL.

The CDR3 coding sequence is TGTGCCAGCAGCTCACTAGCGGGAGGCTTGGATACGCAGTATTTT. The encoded protein is CASSSLAGGLDTQYF. The V and J genes are TRBV7-6 and TRBJ2-3; 12 bases fit TRBD2. V shed 4 bases and J 6 bases; nucleotides not matched to a gene: 5. CDR1 and CDR2 (germline): SGHVS, FNYEAQ. This CDR3 has 15 amino acids.

This clone was recorded a few times. The CDR3 DNA is TGTGCCAGCAGCCGGTTGACGGGGGACTCCTACGAGCAGTACTTC. Translated, it gives CASSRLTGDSYEQYF. This chain links TRBV5-5 with TRBJ2-7; D may be TRBD2 (6 bases). This CDR3 contains 15 residues. The ends were cut back, 4 bases at V and 0 bases at J, with 14 bases in the middle. Germline-derived CDR1 and CDR2 are SGHKS and YYEKEE (reference sequence). The variable domain in full, with the rest retrieved from reference TRBV5-5 and TRBJ2-7, is DAGVTQSPTHLIKTRGQQVTLRCSPISGHKSVSWYQQVLGQGPQFIFQYYEKEERGRGNFPDRFSARQFPNYSSELNVNALLLGDSALYLCASSRLTGDSYEQYFGPGTRLTVT.

The chain has TRBV19 and TRBJ2-3; a possible D gene is TRBD1 (5 bases). CDR1 and CDR2 (germline): LNHDA, SQIVND (reference sequence). V lost 6 bases and J 4 bases, leaving 11 bases between the germline ends. The CDR3 runs to 13 residues. The CDR3 DNA reads TGTGCCAGTAGCCCCACCAGGGCAGATACGCAGTATTTT. Residues: CASSPTRADTQYF.

The V call is TRBV5-4, the J call TRBJ2-7, with TRBD2 matching 10 bases. V shed 4 bases, J shed 0 bases, and the junction held 1 base outside the gene matches. Per germline, CDR1 SGHNT and CDR2 YYREEE (reference sequence). The CDR3 totals 14 residues. The CDR3 sequence: CASSTSGNSYEQYF. In DNA, the CDR3 is TGTGCCAGCAGCACTAGCGGGAACTCCTACGAGCAGTACTTC.

The chain uses TRBV4-1 and TRBJ2-7; 8 bases are shared with TRBD1. The trim removed 2 bases at V and 7 bases at J, leaving 4 bases unmatched. CDR3 length equals 13 residues. The germline V gene encodes CDR1 MGHRA and CDR2 YSYEKL. The CDR3 sequence is CASSQHDRGEQYF. DNA of the CDR3: TGCGCCAGCAGCCAACACGACAGGGGAGAGCAGTACTTC.